One sample yielded the 21 T cell receptor beta chains listed below, sequenced in a study of CD8 T cells in Susac syndrome. cDNA came from roughly 0.53 to 1 ug RNA primed by random hexamers. TCRdb analysed the immunoSEQ multiplex PCR reads with MiXCR anew, one entry per CDR3 protein. The data show about 64,000 distinct CDR3 sequences, approximately 96% seen once. The source material was CD8+ T cells from PBMCs. Receptors were obtained from a human donor with multiple sclerosis.

V and J are TRBV29-1 and TRBJ2-7, with 9 bases identical to TRBD1. This CDR3 comprises 14 residues. The V gene's germline CDR1 is SQVTM and CDR2 ANQGSEA. V shed 6 bases and J 2 bases; nucleotides not matched to a gene: 8. CDR3 residues: CSVAGTGKPYEQYF. The CDR3, as DNA: TGCAGCGTGGCCGGGACAGGGAAACCCTACGAGCAGTACTTC.

V gene TRBV20-1 combines with J gene TRBJ2-7; D not certain. The V and J ends lost 0 bases and 4 bases respectively, with 13 bases between them. The germline CDR1 and CDR2 sequences are DFQATT and SNEGSKA (reference sequence). This CDR3 contains 14 residues. The CDR3 DNA reads as TGCAGTGCTAGAGATGGAAGGGCCCCGTACGAGCAGTACTTC. This sequence encodes CSARDGRAPYEQYF.

The table lists this clonotype with a few counts. This chain joins TRBV6-1 and TRBJ2-2; 8 bases are shared with TRBD1. This CDR3 is 14 amino acids long. V trimming: 4 bases; J trimming: 6 bases; junction bases outside the gene matches: 4. Germline V gene sequence: CDR1 MNHNS, CDR2 SASEGT. This CDR3 is CASSVTGEAGELFF. In DNA form, the CDR3 reads TGTGCCAGCAGTGTGACAGGGGAAGCCGGGGAGCTGTTTTTT.

The chain links TRBV27 to TRBJ2-2, with unresolved D. Trimming shortened V by 6 bases and J by 6 bases, and 8 bases separated the two germline ends. This CDR3 is 12 amino acids long. Germline assignment: CDR1 MNHEY and CDR2 SMNVEV (reference sequence). CDR3 nucleotide sequence: TGTGCCAGCAGCAATTATGCCGGGGAGCTGTTTTTT. Protein: CASSNYAGELFF.

This chain uses TRBV9 with TRBJ1-1; D gene ambiguous. The V end lost 3 bases, the J end lost 0 bases, and 6 bases lay between the germline ends. Germline V gene lookup returns CDR1 SGDLS and CDR2 YYNGEE. CDR3 length: 13 residues. CDR3: CASSGMMNTEAFF. The CDR3 DNA reads TGTGCCAGCAGCGGTATGATGAACACTGAAGCTTTCTTT.

This chain links TRBV29-1 with TRBJ2-3; D might be TRBD2 (6 bases). This CDR3 contains 15 residues. Deletions cut 3 bases from V and 4 bases from J, with 17 bases between. Per the germline V gene, CDR1 is SQVTM and CDR2 is ANQGSEA. The CDR3 spells CSVEGGDRDPDTQYF. For the CDR3, the DNA is TGCAGCGTTGAGGGCGGGGACCGGGACCCAGATACGCAGTATTTT.

V is TRBV5-4 and J is TRBJ2-1; 10 bases agree with TRBD1. Trimming at V came to 3 bases and at J to 10 bases, leaving 7 bases not matched to a gene. The CDR3 is made up of 14 amino acids. Germline V gene sequence: CDR1 SGHNT, CDR2 YYREEE (reference sequence). The CDR3 DNA follows: TGTGCCAGCAGCTCGTGGGACAGGGGCACAGAGCAGTTCTTC. It specifies CASSSWDRGTEQFF.

This chain's CDR3 is CASSQENRPYEQYF. CDR3 nucleotide sequence: TGTGCCAGCAGCCAAGAGAACAGACCCTACGAGCAGTACTTC. The chain has TRBV3-1 and TRBJ2-7; D gene unclear. Trimming removed 0 bases from V and 2 bases from J, with 8 bases in between. Per germline, CDR1 LGHDT and CDR2 YNNKEL (reference sequence). CDR3 size: 14 residues.

This chain uses TRBV29-1 with TRBJ1-2, with 7 bases identical to TRBD1. Germline V lookup: CDR1 SQVTM, CDR2 ANQGSEA. The CDR3 spans 17 residues. With V trimmed by 1 base and J by 3 bases, 14 bases remained unmatched. The CDR3 sequence: CSVEGTLQGRGDYGYTF. The CDR3 region has the DNA TGCAGCGTTGAAGGCACTCTACAGGGGCGCGGGGACTATGGCTACACCTTC. Full variable domain (remainder filled in from reference TRBV29-1 and TRBJ1-2): SAVISQKPSRDICQRGTSLTIQCQVDSQVTMMFWYRQQPGQSLTLIATANQGSEATYESGFVIDKFPISRPNLTFSTLTVSNMSPEDSSIYLCSVEGTLQGRGDYGYTFGSGTRLTVV.

The rearrangement joins TRBV9 to TRBJ2-7; D is perhaps TRBD2 (5 bases). This CDR3 spans 14 amino acids. V was trimmed by 5 bases and J by 7 bases, leaving 19 bases between them. Germline-derived CDR1 and CDR2 are SGDLS and YYNGEE. The CDR3 sequence is CASRASWEFGEQYF. CDR3 nucleotide sequence: TGTGCCAGCAGGGCTTCATGGGAGTTCGGGGAGCAGTACTTC.

This clonotype occurred once. This chain joins TRBV12-3 or TRBV12-4 and TRBJ2-3, with D perhaps given as TRBD1 or TRBD2 (6 bases each). Trimming removed 6 bases at V and 4 bases at J, with 11 bases between. CDR3 length: 13 amino acids. The CDR3 DNA sequence: TGTGCCAGCAGCCACGGGGGCGCAGATACGCAGTATTTT. Protein product: CASSHGGADTQYF.

J is TRBJ2-3 and V is TRBV28, with D perhaps matching TRBD2 (7 bases). This CDR3 is 15 amino acids long. V gave up 3 bases and J gave up 5 bases, with 15 bases separating them. The germline V gene has CDR1 MDHEN and CDR2 SYDVKM. CDR3 sequence (DNA): TGTGCCAGCAGTTTGGGGTCGGGGGGCGGAGATACGCAGTATTTT. Its translation is CASSLGSGGGDTQYF.

The J gene is TRBJ1-1, the V gene TRBV15; TRBD1 aligns across 8 bases. V was pared by 2 bases and J by 3 bases, with 2 bases of the junction left unmatched. In germline, CDR1 is LNHNV, CDR2 YYDKDF (reference sequence). The CDR3 consists of 14 residues. The CDR3 region has the DNA TGTGCCACCAGCAGAAAACAGGGGGACACTGAAGCTTTCTTT. Translating it yields CATSRKQGDTEAFF.

A single count supports this clonotype. DNA for the CDR3: TGTGCCAGCAGCCCTCTATGGGGGGAATCGAACACTGAAGCTTTCTTT. It codes for CASSPLWGESNTEAFF. The chain employs TRBV27 and TRBJ1-1; possibly TRBD1 for D (5 bases). CDR1 and CDR2 from the germline V gene are MNHEY and SMNVEV (reference sequence). The CDR3 covers 16 residues. Trimming shortened V by 6 bases and J by 1 base, and 18 bases separated the two germline ends.

The CDR3 sequence is CASSQDRVSSYEQYF. The CDR3 DNA follows: TGCGCCAGCAGCCAAGACCGGGTGTCATCCTACGAGCAGTACTTC. This chain connects TRBV4-3 to TRBJ2-7; D remains ambiguous. V lost 0 bases and J 1 base, leaving 10 bases between the germline ends. The CDR3 contains 15 residues. Germline-derived CDR1 and CDR2 are LGHNA and YSLEER.

This rearrangement joins TRBV9 to TRBJ1-1; D gene ambiguous. Germline CDR1 SGDLS, CDR2 YYNGEE. CDR3 size: 14 residues. With 0 bases removed from V and 1 base from J, the gap between germline ends came to 7 bases. DNA for the CDR3: TGTGCCAGCAGCGTAGCTATGGAGAACACTGAAGCTTTCTTT. Translating gives CASSVAMENTEAFF.

This sequence joins TRBV13 and TRBJ2-4; D possibly uses TRBD1 or TRBD2 (5 bases each). Germline-derived CDR1 and CDR2 are PRHDT and FYEKMQ (reference sequence). Trimming stripped 1 base from V and 15 bases from J, with 19 bases between. The CDR3 spans 14 residues. CDR3 amino acids: CASSLEGDSTGMYF. DNA of the CDR3: TGTGCCAGCAGCTTAGAGGGCGACAGTACCGGGATGTACTTC.

The chain carries TRBV15 and TRBJ1-2; D is ambiguous. Per germline, CDR1 LNHNV and CDR2 YYDKDF (reference sequence). CDR3 length: 16 residues. V dropped 0 bases and J dropped 5 bases, with 16 bases sitting between them. The CDR3 loop is CATSRDRVVRPYGYTF. The CDR3 DNA follows: TGTGCCACCAGCAGAGATAGGGTAGTCAGGCCTTATGGCTACACCTTC.

The rearrangement joins TRBV4-3 to TRBJ2-7; 8 bases align to TRBD2. Looked up from germline, CDR1 is LGHNA and CDR2 is YSLEER. This CDR3 spans 15 amino acids. The V gene end was trimmed by 1 base and the J gene end by 3 bases; junction bases not matched to a gene: 5. The CDR3 spells CASSQASGGRYEQYF. Here the CDR3 DNA reads TGCGCCAGCAGCCAAGCCAGCGGGGGACGCTACGAGCAGTACTTC.

This sequence joins TRBV20-1 and TRBJ2-4; TRBD1 agrees at 7 bases. The CDR3 spans 15 residues. Germline-derived CDR1 and CDR2 are DFQATT and SNEGSKA (reference sequence). The V and J ends lost 0 bases and 2 bases, in that order; junction bases with no gene match: 4. The CDR3 DNA reads TGCAGTGCTAGAGATACAGGGGAGCCCAAAAACATTCAGTACTTC. It codes for CSARDTGEPKNIQYF.

J is TRBJ2-7 and V is TRBV27; a possible D gene is TRBD1 (5 bases). Germline CDR1 reads MNHEY; CDR2 reads SMNVEV (reference sequence). The V end lost 6 bases, the J end lost 3 bases, and 18 bases lay between the germline ends. CDR3 length: 15 residues. In DNA form, the CDR3 reads TGTGCCAGCAGCTACTCAGGGTCGGGTTACTACGAGCAGTACTTC. Its protein is CASSYSGSGYYEQYF.